The present TCR beta chain was sequenced within a study of pediatric ulcerative colitis. Notes on this clone: Its antigen is not known.

Samples were sequenced at Survey level, maximum 500,000 reads. Sequenced by immunoSEQ multiplex PCR; TCRdb stores in-frame clones only, minus some. In the table there are tens of thousands of clones, 75% to 90% of which are singletons. Blood was drawn at the time of colonoscopy. J gave up 3 bases and V 0 bases, and 5 bases lay outside the gene matches. This CDR3 is built from 16 residues. Per germline, CDR1 SGHTA and CDR2 FQGNSA. Study-wide results and limits: A couple of patients had blood samples with substantially reduced template counts.

The V call is TRBV7-2, the J call TRBJ1-2, with 9 bases that match TRBD1. The sample comprised blood. This TCR came from a girl aged 10 to 17 with moderate ulcerative colitis. The CDR3 loop is CASSLARGQGDYGYTF. The CDR3 DNA sequence: TGTGCCAGCAGCTTAGCGCGGGGACAGGGTGACTATGGCTACACCTTC. The full variable domain, in which reference TRBV7-2 and TRBJ1-2 provide the parts outside the CDR3, is GAGVSQSPSNKVTEKGKDVELRCDPISGHTALYWYRQSLGQGLEFLIYFQGNSAPDKSGLPSDRFSAERTGGSVSTLTIQRTQQEDSAVYLCASSLARGQGDYGYTFGSGTRLTVV.